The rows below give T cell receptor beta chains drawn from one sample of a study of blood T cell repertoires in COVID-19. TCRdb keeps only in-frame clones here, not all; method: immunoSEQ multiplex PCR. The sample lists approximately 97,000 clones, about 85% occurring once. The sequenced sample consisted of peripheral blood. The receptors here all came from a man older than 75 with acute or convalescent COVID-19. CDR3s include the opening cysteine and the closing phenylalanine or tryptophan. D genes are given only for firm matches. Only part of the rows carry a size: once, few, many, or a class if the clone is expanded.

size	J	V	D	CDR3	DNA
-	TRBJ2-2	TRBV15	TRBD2	CATSRVHGSGSGTGELFF	TGTGCCACCAGCAGAGTTCACGGTAGCGGGAGTGGGACCGGGGAGCTGTTTTTT
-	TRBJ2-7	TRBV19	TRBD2	CASSNLPRLAGEAFAYEQYF	TGTGCCAGTAGTAATCTTCCCCGACTAGCGGGAGAAGCCTTTGCCTACGAGCAGTACTTC
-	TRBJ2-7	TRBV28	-	CASSPERYSSYEQYF	TGTGCCAGCAGTCCCGAACGTTATAGCTCCTACGAGCAGTACTTC
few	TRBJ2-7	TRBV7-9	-	CASSLTARGDEQYF	TGTGCCAGCAGCTTAACGGCCAGGGGCGACGAGCAGTACTTC
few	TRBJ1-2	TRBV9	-	CASSVDFQDYTF	TGTGCCAGCAGCGTAGATTTTCAGGACTACACCTTC
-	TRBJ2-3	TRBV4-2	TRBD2	CASSRTSGRADTQYF	TGTGCCAGCAGCCGCACTAGCGGGAGAGCAGATACGCAGTATTTT
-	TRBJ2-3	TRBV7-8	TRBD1	CASSRTGTGTDTQYF	TGTGCCAGCAGCCGAACCGGGACAGGGACAGATACGCAGTATTTT
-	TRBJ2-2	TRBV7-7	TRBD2	CASSLASGSGGELFF	TGTGCTAGCAGCTTAGCTAGCGGGAGTGGCGGGGAGCTGTTTTTT
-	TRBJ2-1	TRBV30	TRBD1	CAWGTGSNEQFF	TGTGCCTGGGGGACAGGGAGCAATGAGCAGTTCTTC
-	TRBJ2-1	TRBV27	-	CASSLSGEQFF	TGTGCCAGCAGTTTGTCGGGGGAGCAGTTCTTC
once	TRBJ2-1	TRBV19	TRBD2	CASSIDFPGLAGTNKPYNEQFF	TGTGCCAGTAGTATAGACTTCCCGGGACTAGCGGGAACTAATAAACCATACAATGAGCAGTTCTTC
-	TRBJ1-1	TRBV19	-	CASSIEGAGFDTEAFF	TGTGCCAGTAGTATAGAGGGGGCAGGGTTCGACACTGAAGCTTTCTTT
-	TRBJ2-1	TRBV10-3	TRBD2	CAISGPRGGADNEQFF	TGTGCCATCAGTGGGCCCCGGGGGGGGGCAGACAATGAGCAGTTCTTC
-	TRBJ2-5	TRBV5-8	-	CASSLRSLAGETQYF	TGTGCCAGCAGCCTGAGAAGCCTCGCGGGAGAGACCCAGTACTTC
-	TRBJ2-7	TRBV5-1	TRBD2	CASSQTGTISYEQYF	TGCGCCAGCAGCCAGACCGGGACTATCTCCTACGAGCAGTACTTC
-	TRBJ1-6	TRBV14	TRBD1	CASSRRTGAFSYNSPLHF	TGTGCCAGCAGCCGCCGGACAGGGGCGTTCTCCTATAATTCACCCCTCCACTTT
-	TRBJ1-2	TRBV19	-	CASSIFRLGVYGYTF	TGTGCCAGTAGTATCTTCCGACTCGGCGTGTATGGCTACACCTTC
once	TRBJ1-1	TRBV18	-	CASSTGVNTEAFF	TGTGCCAGCTCAACCGGGGTGAACACTGAAGCTTTCTTT
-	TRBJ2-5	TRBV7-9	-	CASSFEQETQYF	TGTGCCAGCAGCTTCGAGCAAGAGACCCAGTACTTC
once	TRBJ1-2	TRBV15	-	CATSRAGMYYGYTF	TGTGCCACCAGCAGGGCCGGGATGTACTATGGCTACACCTTC
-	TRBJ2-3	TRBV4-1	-	CASSGGGGGLDTQYF	TGCGCCAGCAGCGGGGGCGGCGGGGGCCTAGATACGCAGTATTTT
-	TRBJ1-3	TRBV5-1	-	CASREGNTIYF	TGCGCCAGCAGAGAGGGAAACACCATATATTTT
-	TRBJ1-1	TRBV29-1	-	CSVGTGVGTEAFF	TGCAGCGTGGGCACGGGGGTTGGCACTGAAGCTTTCTTT
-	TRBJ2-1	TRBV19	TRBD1	CASSTGGAVYNEQFF	TGTGCCAGTAGTACAGGGGGCGCCGTCTACAATGAGCAGTTCTTC
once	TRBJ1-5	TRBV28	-	CASPPGAGPNQPQHF	TGTGCCAGCCCCCCTGGGGCGGGGCCCAATCAGCCCCAGCATTTT
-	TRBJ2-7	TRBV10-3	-	CAMRIGSTYEQYF	TGTGCCATGAGAATAGGGAGCACCTACGAGCAGTACTTC
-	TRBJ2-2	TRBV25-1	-	CARGGRGNTGELFF	TGTGCGCGCGGGGGCAGGGGTAACACCGGGGAGCTGTTTTTT
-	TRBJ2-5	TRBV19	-	CASSKQGPETQYF	TGTGCCAGTAGTAAACAGGGACCGGAGACCCAGTACTTC
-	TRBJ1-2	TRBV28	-	CASSLSYGYTF	TGTGCCAGCAGTTTATCATATGGCTACACCTTC
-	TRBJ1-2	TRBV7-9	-	CASRPGAGSYGYTF	TGTGCCAGCAGACCAGGGGCAGGTAGCTATGGCTACACCTTC
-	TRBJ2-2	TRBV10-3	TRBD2	CAISESLLGLAANTGELFF	TGTGCCATCAGTGAGTCGCTCCTAGGACTAGCGGCGAACACCGGGGAGCTGTTTTTT
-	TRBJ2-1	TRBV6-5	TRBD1	CASGVRGQGIHEQFF	TGTGCCAGCGGGGTCAGGGGACAGGGGATCCATGAGCAGTTCTTC
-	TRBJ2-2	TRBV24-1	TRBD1	CATSDRTGTGPNTGELFF	TGTGCCACCAGTGACCGAACCGGGACAGGGCCGAACACCGGGGAGCTGTTTTTT
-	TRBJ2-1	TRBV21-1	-	CASSKGEGCSYNEQFF	TGTGCCAGCAGCAAAGGGGAGGGCTGCTCCTACAATGAGCAGTTCTTC
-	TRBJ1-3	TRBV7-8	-	CASSDDRRSGNTIYF	TGTGCCAGCAGCGACGACAGGCGCTCTGGAAACACCATATATTTT
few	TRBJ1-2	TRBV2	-	CASSRTEVYGYTF	TGTGCCAGCAGTCGGACTGAAGTCTATGGCTACACCTTC